The clone carrying this TCR beta chain was counted only a few times. Its specificity is unknown. PBMCs were obtained from approximately 10 ml fresh peripheral blood. These data belong to a study of T cells in Graves' hyperthyroidism and ophthalmopathy. Whole-study results and caveats: The majority of expanded thyroid clonotypes above 0.001 also appeared in blood.

What was amplified from RNA transcripts were TCR beta CDR3 regions. The primer set for the first-round RT-PCR of the TCR CDR3 was HTBI. Each CDR3 protein gets one entry after TCRdb re-called the multiplex PCR reads with MiXCR. Of about half a million distinct CDR3 sequences listed, approximately 25% were seen once; the top ten hold 11%. V was pared by 5 bases and J by 4 bases, with 7 bases of the junction left unmatched. Germline lookup yields CDR1 LNHNV and CDR2 YYDKDF (reference sequence). The CDR3 has 15 residues. Sequenced: blood. This sequence originates from a woman aged 25 to 39 with Graves' ophthalmopathy. The chain has TRBV15 and TRBJ1-5; 8 bases are shared with TRBD1. This CDR3 is CATSDRTGRNQPQHF. The CDR3 DNA follows: TGTGCCACCAGCGATAGGACAGGGCGTAATCAGCCCCAGCATTTT.